Shown below are 11 T cell receptor beta chains from a single sample sequenced in a study of OX40 agonist ivuxolimab in advanced cancers. Profiled with immunoSEQ multiplex PCR; TCRdb holds only in-frame clones, not every one. The table has around 95,000 clones, around 90% seen once. The specimen comprised CD4+ or CD8+ T cells sorted from blood, sampled in a trial of the OX40 agonist ivuxolimab. These receptors all come from an adult with an advanced solid tumor such as melanoma, head and neck, liver or kidney cancer.

V is TRBV27 and J is TRBJ1-5; 10 bases match TRBD1. CDR1 is MNHEY and CDR2 is SMNVEV in the germline V gene (reference sequence). With 5 bases clipped from V and 5 bases from J, the junction kept 6 bases outside the gene matches. The CDR3 is made up of 15 amino acids. The CDR3 sequence is CASSLRTGGDQPQHF. CDR3 coding DNA: TGTGCCAGCAGTCTAAGGACAGGGGGGGATCAGCCCCAGCATTTT.

The genes are TRBV19 and TRBJ2-5; 13 nucleotides match TRBD2. The germline V gene encodes CDR1 LNHDA and CDR2 SQIVND (reference sequence). The CDR3 extends over 16 amino acids. V lost 4 bases and J lost 0; bases outside the gene matches: 2. CDR3 DNA sequence: TGTGCCAGTAGTACCGGGACTAGCGGGGACCAAGAGACCCAGTACTTC. This translates into CASSTGTSGDQETQYF.

This chain links TRBV5-1 with TRBJ1-2, with D uncertain. Germline V gene data show CDR1 as SGHRS and CDR2 as YFSETQ. Deletions cut 4 bases from V and 3 bases from J, with 13 bases between. The CDR3 runs 14 residues. Here the CDR3 DNA reads TGCGCCAGCAGCCTCCCGAGGCAAGACTATGGCTACACCTTC. Amino acid sequence: CASSLPRQDYGYTF.

The chain employs TRBV5-4 and TRBJ2-2, with TRBD1 matching 10 bases. The CDR3 is made up of 16 amino acids. Germline values: CDR1 SGHNT, CDR2 YYREEE (reference sequence). With V trimmed by 1 base and J by 4 bases, 4 bases remained unmatched. The CDR3 loop reads CASSLSGQGTTGELFF. CDR3 bases: TGTGCCAGCAGCTTGTCGGGACAGGGGACCACCGGGGAGCTGTTTTTT.

The chain links TRBV28 to TRBJ2-3, with 9 bases fitting TRBD2. The V and J ends lost 7 bases and 3 bases, in that order; junction bases with no gene match: 5. The CDR3 has 14 amino acids. CDR1 is MDHEN and CDR2 is SYDVKM in the germline V gene. CDR3 sequence: CASNPSGKTDTQYF. DNA for the CDR3: TGTGCCAGCAACCCTAGCGGGAAAACAGATACGCAGTATTTT.

CDR3 bases: TGTGCCAGCACCCCGGGGGACCGATCCTACGAGCAGTACTTC. Translated: CASTPGDRSYEQYF. V usage is TRBV28 and J usage is TRBJ2-7; tentative D call: TRBD2 (6 bases). The germline V gene encodes CDR1 MDHEN and CDR2 SYDVKM. This CDR3 contains 14 residues. The germline V and J ends were trimmed by 7 bases and 1 base, with 14 bases remaining between them.

The chain recombines TRBV7-2 with TRBJ1-1, with a weak D call TRBD1 (5 bases). With 1 base removed from V and 0 bases from J, the gap between germline ends came to 9 bases. This CDR3 is 15 amino acids long. Germline CDR1 and CDR2: SGHTA and FQGNSA. CDR3 protein: CASSLGGTVNTEAFF. The CDR3, as DNA: TGTGCCAGCAGCTTAGGGGGGACGGTGAACACTGAAGCTTTCTTT.

This sequence joins TRBV5-1 and TRBJ2-2, with D hard to call. CDR3 length equals 14 residues. Trimming shortened V by 1 base and J by 1 base, and 5 bases separated the two germline ends. Per the germline V gene, CDR1 is SGHRS and CDR2 is YFSETQ. This CDR3 reads CASSLTGNTGELFF. In DNA, the CDR3 is TGCGCCAGCAGCTTGACGGGGAACACCGGGGAGCTGTTTTTT.

The V call is TRBV6-6, the J call TRBJ2-3; 9 nucleotides align to TRBD2. After removal of 6 bases from V and 0 bases from J, the junction contained 1 base not matched to a gene. The V gene's germline CDR1 is MNHNY and CDR2 SVGAGI (reference sequence). CDR3 size: 14 residues. CDR3 nucleotides: TGTGCCAGCAGACTAGCGGGCAGCACAGATACGCAGTATTTT. Its translation: CASRLAGSTDTQYF.

The V gene is TRBV7-8, the J gene TRBJ2-7; perhaps TRBD1 as D (5 bases). Trimming stripped 5 bases from V and 0 bases from J, with 14 bases between. Per the germline V gene, CDR1 is SGHVS and CDR2 is FQNEAQ. The CDR3 covers 15 residues. The CDR3 nucleotides are TGTGCCAGCAGCCCCTGGACAATGGTCTCCTACGAGCAGTACTTC. Amino acids: CASSPWTMVSYEQYF.

This chain links TRBV7-2 with TRBJ2-7; 10 nucleotides align to TRBD2. The CDR3 spans 19 residues. Germline V gene sequence: CDR1 SGHTA, CDR2 FQGNSA. Losses at the gene ends were 2 bases for V and 1 base for J; bases not matched to a gene: 14. DNA of the CDR3: TGTGCCAGCAGCTTAAGCTCTATACGCGGAGCGGGAGGGTCCTACGAGCAGTACTTC. Amino acids: CASSLSSIRGAGGSYEQYF.